This T cell receptor (beta chain) comes out of a study of blood T cells in healthy people across ages. This clonotype was seen more than once but under ten times. The CDR3 totals 15 residues. V lost 2 bases to trimming and J lost 1 base, with 11 bases between them. Germline V lookup: CDR1 SGHTA, CDR2 FQGNSA. A second about 6 to 12 cycle PCR used barcoded and J-beta primers. TCRdb analysed the 5' RACE reads with MiXCR anew, one entry per CDR3 protein. Of 1.5 million to 2 million distinct CDR3 sequences listed, just under 50% were seen once; the top ten hold around 2.1%. The source material was blood. The genes are TRBV7-2 and TRBJ2-5; D call uncertain. The origin of this receptor is a woman between 40 and 55 years old in good health. The CDR3 coding sequence is TGTGCCAGCAGCTTATCCCCCGCCTCCCAAGAGACCCAGTACTTC. Translated, it gives CASSLSPASQETQYF.